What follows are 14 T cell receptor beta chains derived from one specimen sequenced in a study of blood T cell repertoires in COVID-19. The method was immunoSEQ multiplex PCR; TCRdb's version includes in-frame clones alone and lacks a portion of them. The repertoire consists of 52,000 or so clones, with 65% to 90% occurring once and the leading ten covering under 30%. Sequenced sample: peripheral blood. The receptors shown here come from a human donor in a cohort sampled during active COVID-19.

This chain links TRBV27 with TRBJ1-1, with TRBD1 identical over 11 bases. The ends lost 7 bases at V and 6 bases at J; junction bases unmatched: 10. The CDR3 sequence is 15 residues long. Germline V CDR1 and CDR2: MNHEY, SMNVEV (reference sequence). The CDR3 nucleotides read TGTGCCAGCAATCCCGGACAGGGGGCAAGCCCTGAAGCTTTCTTT. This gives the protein CASNPGQGASPEAFF.

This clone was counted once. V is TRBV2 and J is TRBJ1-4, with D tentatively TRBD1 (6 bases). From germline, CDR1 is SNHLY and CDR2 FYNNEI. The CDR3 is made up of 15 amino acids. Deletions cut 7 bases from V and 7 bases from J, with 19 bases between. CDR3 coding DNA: TGTGCCAGCACAATTGTACCTGGGGGCGGTGAAAAACTGTTTTTT. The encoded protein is CASTIVPGGGEKLFF.

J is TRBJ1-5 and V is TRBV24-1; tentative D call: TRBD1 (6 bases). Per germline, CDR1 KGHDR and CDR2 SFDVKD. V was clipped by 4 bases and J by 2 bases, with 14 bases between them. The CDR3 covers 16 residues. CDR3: CATSDTSGVGNQPQHF. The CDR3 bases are TGTGCCACCAGTGACACCTCAGGGGTGGGCAATCAGCCCCAGCATTTT.

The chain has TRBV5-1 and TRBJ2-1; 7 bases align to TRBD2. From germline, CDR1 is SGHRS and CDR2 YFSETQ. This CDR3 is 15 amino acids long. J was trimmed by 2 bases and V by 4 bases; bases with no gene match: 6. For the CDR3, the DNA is TGCGCCAGCAGCCCCGCTAGCGGTACCTACAATGAGCAGTTCTTC. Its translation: CASSPASGTYNEQFF.

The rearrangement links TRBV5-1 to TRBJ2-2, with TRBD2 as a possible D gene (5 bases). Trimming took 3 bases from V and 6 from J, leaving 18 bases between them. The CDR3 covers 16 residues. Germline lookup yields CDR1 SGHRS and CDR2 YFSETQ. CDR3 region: CASSSREGLGPGELFF. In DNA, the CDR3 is TGCGCCAGCAGCTCCCGGGAAGGGTTAGGTCCCGGGGAGCTGTTTTTT.

CDR3 DNA: TGTGCCAGCAGCGCTTTCCCGGGACAGGGGAACGGCTATGGCTACACCTTC. Translating gives CASSAFPGQGNGYGYTF. The rearrangement uses TRBV9 and TRBJ1-2; 10 bases match TRBD1. V lost 3 bases and J lost 4; bases outside the gene matches: 12. This CDR3 region has 17 residues. Germline V gene data show CDR1 as SGDLS and CDR2 as YYNGEE.

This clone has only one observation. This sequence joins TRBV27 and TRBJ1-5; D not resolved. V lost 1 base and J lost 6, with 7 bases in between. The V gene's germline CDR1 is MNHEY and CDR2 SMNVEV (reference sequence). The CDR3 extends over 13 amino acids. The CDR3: CASSLFAGQPQHF. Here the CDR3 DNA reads TGTGCCAGCAGTTTATTTGCCGGTCAGCCCCAGCATTTT.

CDR3 in DNA: TGTGCCAGCAGCTCCTCGACAGAGTACATTGAAAAACTGTTTTTT. It is translated as CASSSSTEYIEKLFF. The rearrangement uses TRBV5-8 and TRBJ1-4, with D tentatively TRBD1 (5 bases). Trimming stripped 3 bases from V and 7 bases from J, with 16 bases between. The CDR3 is 15 residues long. Per the germline V gene, CDR1 is SGHTS and CDR2 is YDEGEE. Full variable domain (outside the CDR3, taken from reference TRBV5-8 and TRBJ1-4): EAGVTQSPTHLIKTRGQQATLRCSPISGHTSVYWYQQALGLGLQFLLWYDEGEERNRGNFPPRFSGRQFPNYSSELNVNALELEDSALYLCASSSSTEYIEKLFFGSGTQLSVL.

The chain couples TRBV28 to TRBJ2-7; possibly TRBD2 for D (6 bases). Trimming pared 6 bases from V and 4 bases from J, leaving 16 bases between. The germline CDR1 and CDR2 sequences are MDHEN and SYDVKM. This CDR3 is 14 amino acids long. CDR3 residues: CASRRGTGTYEQYF. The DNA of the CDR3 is TGTGCCAGCAGACGGGGGACTGGGACTTACGAGCAGTACTTC.

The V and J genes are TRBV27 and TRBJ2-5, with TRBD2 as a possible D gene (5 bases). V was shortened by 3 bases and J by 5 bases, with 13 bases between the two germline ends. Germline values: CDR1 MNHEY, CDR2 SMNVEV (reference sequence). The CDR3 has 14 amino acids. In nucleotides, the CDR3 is TGTGCCAGCAGTTTGGGGAGCCTGTGGGAGACCCAGTACTTC. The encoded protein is CASSLGSLWETQYF.

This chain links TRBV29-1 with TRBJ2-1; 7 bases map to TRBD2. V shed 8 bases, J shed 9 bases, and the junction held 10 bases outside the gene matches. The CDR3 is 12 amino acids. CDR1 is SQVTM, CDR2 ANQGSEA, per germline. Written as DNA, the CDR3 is TGCAGCATCTCCGGGACTACTCGTGAGCAGTTCTTC. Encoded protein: CSISGTTREQFF.

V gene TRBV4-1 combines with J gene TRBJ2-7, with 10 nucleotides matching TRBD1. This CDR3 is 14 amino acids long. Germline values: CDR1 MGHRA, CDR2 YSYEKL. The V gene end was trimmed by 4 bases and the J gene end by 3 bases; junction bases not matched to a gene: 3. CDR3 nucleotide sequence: TGCGCCAGCAGCCCCGGGACAGGGGTCTACGAGCAGTACTTC. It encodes CASSPGTGVYEQYF.

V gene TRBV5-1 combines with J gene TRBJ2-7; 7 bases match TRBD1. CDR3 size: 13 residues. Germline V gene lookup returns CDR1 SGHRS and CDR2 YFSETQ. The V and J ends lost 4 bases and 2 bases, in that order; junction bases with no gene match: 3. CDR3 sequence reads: CASSPGQPYEQYF. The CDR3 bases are TGCGCCAGCAGCCCGGGACAGCCCTACGAGCAGTACTTC.

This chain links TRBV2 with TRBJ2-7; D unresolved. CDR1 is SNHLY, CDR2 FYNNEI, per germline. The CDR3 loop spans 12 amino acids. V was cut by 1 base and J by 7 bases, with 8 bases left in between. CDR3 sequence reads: CASSEGLGEQYF. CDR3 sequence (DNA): TGTGCCAGCAGTGAAGGCCTAGGAGAGCAGTACTTC.